This T cell receptor beta chain was profiled in a study of tumor and adjacent non-tumor tissue in lung cancer (dated by TCRdb to between 2018 and 2020). The study in broad terms: By cancer type, the cohort comprised approximately twelve adenocarcinoma patients, a couple of squamous cell carcinoma patients and 1 small cell lung cancer patient. Ages among the roughly 15 patients ranged from about 31 to 80 years, there were around ten men and 5 women, and disease was at TNM stage I to III. In total, sequencing yielded fewer than 150 million productive TCRbeta reads, which works out to an average of about 4.2 million reads per sample. Using bulk TCRbeta repertoires from 15 lung cancer patients, the study set lung tumor tissue side by side with matched distant non-tumor lung tissue. For each patient, one tumor sample and one normal lung sample were taken, giving around 31 paired specimens that underwent TCRbeta CDR3 sequencing.

CDR1 and CDR2 are read off the germline V gene as SGHAT and FQNNGV. From the cysteine through the phenylalanine, the CDR3 covers 15 amino acids. Of all the DNA, just the CDR3 is kept, 45 bases in frame from base 1. Study-level results and caveats: The top 100 clones accounted for a significantly larger cumulative portion of the repertoire in normal lung than in tumor tissue. Only roughly 16 patients were included in the cohort, and the need for larger samples and more detailed clinical data was noted by the authors. Younger patients had significantly higher TCR diversity, and higher tumor TCR diversity was associated with shorter overall and disease-free survival. Because peripheral blood was not sequenced, blood TCRbeta repertoires in the lung cancer patients of the study were not examined. Significantly higher TCR diversity (inverse Simpson) was observed in tumor tissue than in normal lung tissue (approximately 400 vs 170, P = 0.0075, Mann-Whitney U test). The methods do not name the sequencing platform or mention unique molecular identifiers.

As concerns this clonotype: It has no known antigen specificity. An end of the junction does not agree with germline; a read error may underlie this.

Library generation was performed with multiplex PCR. This sample was sequenced with an Illumina HiSeq 2500. Following protocols modified from ARM-PCR, the researchers constructed TCRbeta libraries through three rounds of nested PCR with primers (Table S4). Before sequencing, PCR products in the 200-500 bp range were cut out of the gel and cleaned up using the QIAquick gel extraction kit. The authors' pipeline ran thus. Trimmomatic was used to clean the reads, FLASH merged the cleaned reads into complete CDR3 sequences, and MiTCR assigned the sequences to V(D)J germline segments. Clonal diversity was computed as the inverse Simpson's index with VDJtools. In-frame sequences without a premature stop codon were defined as productive reads. Using fastp at Q25 and MiXCR, TCRdb reprocessed the public reads and kept productive beta chains. Rows with one shared CDR3 protein collapse into an entry with the most common genes and DNA. These V and J calls derive from TCRdb rather than the authors' analysis. The sample table shows about 75,000 distinct CDR3 sequences, and more than 60% are seen once. 9.5% to 15% of the sample lies in the top ten.

RNA was isolated from bulk unsorted tissue, and RNA quality was assessed with a NanoDrop ND-1000 and an Agilent 2100. Donors were newly diagnosed lung cancer patients admitted for thoracic surgery in China between August and November 2014, without prior chemotherapy. The study excluded patients who had received radiotherapy or chemotherapy before or who had another cancer at the same time. Pieces of surgical tissue measuring roughly 1-2.1 cm3 were kept in RNAlater solution and stored at -80 degrees C until use. This clonotype was sampled from a woman aged 45-65 years with non-small cell lung cancer. Recombination connected TRBV11-2 to TRBJ2-3; a tentative D call is TRBD1 (6 bases match). Sequencing was done on a sample of lung tumor tissue. The DNA sequence is given as TGTGTCAGCAGCATAGGAACCCCAGGGGACCATACGCAGTATTTT. Translated, it gives CVSSIGTPGDHTQYF.